This TCR beta chain was documented in a study of molecular identifiers for immune sequencing clone quantification. The ends were cut back, 0 bases at V and 6 bases at J, with 12 bases in the middle. The germline V gene has CDR1 SQVTM and CDR2 ANQGSEA. This CDR3 is 14 amino acids long. MiXCR, run by TCRdb on the PCR reads, gives a single entry per CDR3 protein. The sample shows approximately 40,000 distinct CDR3 sequences, roughly 18% of them seen only once. This clonotype was counted at least ten times. Material: naive CD8+ T cells from blood, with Jurkat cell RNA spiked in. Stated subset: FACS-sorted CD8+CD4-CCR7+CD45RA+ naive T cells. This chain links TRBV29-1 with TRBJ2-1; D ambiguous. This receptor was identified in a human donor in good health. Some libraries in this study had Jurkat cell RNA spiked in. DNA of the CDR3: TGCAGCGTTGAAGATGGGCTAGGTGGCAATGAGCAGTTCTTC. This gives the protein CSVEDGLGGNEQFF.